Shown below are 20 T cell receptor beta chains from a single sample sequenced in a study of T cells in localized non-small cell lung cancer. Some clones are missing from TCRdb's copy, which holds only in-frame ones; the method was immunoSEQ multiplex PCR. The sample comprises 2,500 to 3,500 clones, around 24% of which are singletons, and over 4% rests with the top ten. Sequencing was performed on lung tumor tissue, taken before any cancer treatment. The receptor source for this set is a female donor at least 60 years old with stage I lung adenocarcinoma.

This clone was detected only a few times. The CDR3 region is CASSWTGRNYGYTF. The CDR3, as DNA: TGCGCCAGCAGCTGGACAGGGAGGAACTATGGCTACACCTTC. The chain employs TRBV23-1 and TRBJ1-2, with 8 bases identical to TRBD1. TRBV23-1 is an ORF, and what it does is uncertain. Trimming took 6 bases from V and 2 from J; bases not matched to a gene: 5. There are 14 residues in the CDR3.

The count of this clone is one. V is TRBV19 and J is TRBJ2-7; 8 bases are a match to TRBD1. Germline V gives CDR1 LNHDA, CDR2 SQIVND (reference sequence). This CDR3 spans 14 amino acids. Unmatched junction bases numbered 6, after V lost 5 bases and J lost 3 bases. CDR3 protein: CASSGGQGDYEQYF. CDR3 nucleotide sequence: TGTGCCAGTAGTGGAGGACAGGGAGACTACGAGCAGTACTTC.

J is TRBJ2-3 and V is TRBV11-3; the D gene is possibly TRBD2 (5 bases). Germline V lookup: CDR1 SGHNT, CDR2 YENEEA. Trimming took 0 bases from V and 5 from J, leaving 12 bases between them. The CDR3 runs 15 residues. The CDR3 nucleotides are TGTGCCAGCAGCTTAGATCCAGCAGGACTAGATACGCAGTATTTT. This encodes CASSLDPAGLDTQYF.

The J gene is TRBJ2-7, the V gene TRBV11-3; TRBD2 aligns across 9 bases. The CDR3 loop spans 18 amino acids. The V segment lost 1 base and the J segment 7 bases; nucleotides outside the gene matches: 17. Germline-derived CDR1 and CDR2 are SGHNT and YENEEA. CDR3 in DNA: TGTGCCAGCAGCTTAGGGCCGAGTTTGTTAGCGGGGGTGAGGGAGCAGTACTTC. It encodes CASSLGPSLLAGVREQYF.

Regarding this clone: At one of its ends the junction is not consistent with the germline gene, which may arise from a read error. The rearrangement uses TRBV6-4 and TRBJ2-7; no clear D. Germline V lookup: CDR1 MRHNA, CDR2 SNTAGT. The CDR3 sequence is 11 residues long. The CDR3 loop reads CAISELNEQYF. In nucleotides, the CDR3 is TGTGCCATCAGTGAATTAAACGAGCAGTACTTC.

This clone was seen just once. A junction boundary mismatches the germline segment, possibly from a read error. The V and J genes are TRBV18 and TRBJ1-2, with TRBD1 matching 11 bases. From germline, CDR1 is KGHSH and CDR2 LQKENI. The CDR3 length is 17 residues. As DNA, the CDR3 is TGTGCCAGCTCATCACCGGACAGGGGGCCTCCACAGTATGGCTACACCTTC. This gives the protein CASSSPDRGPPQYGYTF. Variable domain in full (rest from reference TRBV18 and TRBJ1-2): NAGVMQNPRHLVRRRGQEARLRCSPMKGHSHVYWYRQLPEEGLKFMVYLQKENIIDESGMPKERFSAEFPKEGPSILRIQQVVRGDSAAYFCASSSPDRGPPQYGYTFGSGTRLTVV.

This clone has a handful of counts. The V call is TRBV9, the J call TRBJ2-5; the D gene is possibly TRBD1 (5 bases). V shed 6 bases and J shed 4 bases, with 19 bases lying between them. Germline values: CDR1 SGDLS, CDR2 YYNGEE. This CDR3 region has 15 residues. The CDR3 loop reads CASNGRGTVRETQYF. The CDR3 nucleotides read TGTGCCAGCAACGGAAGGGGAACAGTTAGAGAGACCCAGTACTTC.

CDR3 sequence (DNA): TGCGCCAGCAGCCCATGGTCCACGGGCGCAGATACGCAGTATTTT. Translating gives CASSPWSTGADTQYF. This chain links TRBV5-1 with TRBJ2-3; D call uncertain. The CDR3 has 15 amino acids. Germline CDR1 and CDR2: SGHRS and YFSETQ. V was shortened by 4 bases and J by 4 bases, with 16 bases between the two germline ends. The variable domain in full, completed from reference TRBV5-1 and TRBJ2-3, reads KAGVTQTPRYLIKTRGQQVTLSCSPISGHRSVSWYQQTPGQGLQFLFEYFSETQRNKGNFPGRFSGRQFSNSRSEMNVSTLELGDSALYLCASSPWSTGADTQYFGPGTRLTVL.

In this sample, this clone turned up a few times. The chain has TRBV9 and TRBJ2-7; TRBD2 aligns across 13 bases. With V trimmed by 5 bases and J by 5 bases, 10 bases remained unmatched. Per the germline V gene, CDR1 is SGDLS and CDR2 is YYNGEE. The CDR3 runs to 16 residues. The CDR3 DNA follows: TGTGCCAGCAGTCGCACTAGCGGGAGGGCCTGGGACGAGCAGTACTTC. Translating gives CASSRTSGRAWDEQYF. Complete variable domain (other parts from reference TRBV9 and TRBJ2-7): DSGVTQTPKHLITATGQRVTLRCSPRSGDLSVYWYQQSLDQGLQFLIQYYNGEERAKGNILERFSAQQFPDLHSELNLSSLELGDSALYFCASSRTSGRAWDEQYFGPGTRLTVT.

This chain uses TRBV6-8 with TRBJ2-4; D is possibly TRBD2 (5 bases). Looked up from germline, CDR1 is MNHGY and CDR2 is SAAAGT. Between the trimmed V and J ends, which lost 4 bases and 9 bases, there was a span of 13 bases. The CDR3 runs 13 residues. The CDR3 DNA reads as TGTGCCAGCAGTTCCCTTGCAGAGGGCATTCAGTACTTC. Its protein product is CASSSLAEGIQYF.

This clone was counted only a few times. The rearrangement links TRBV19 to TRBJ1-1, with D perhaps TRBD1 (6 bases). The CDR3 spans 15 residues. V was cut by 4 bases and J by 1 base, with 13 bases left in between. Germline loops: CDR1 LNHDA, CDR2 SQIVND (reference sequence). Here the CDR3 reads CASSSLIQGNTEAFF. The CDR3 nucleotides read TGTGCCAGTAGTAGCCTAATACAGGGGAACACTGAAGCTTTCTTT.

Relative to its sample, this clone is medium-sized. The CDR3 region has the DNA TGTGCCAGCAGACCAGGCGGGGGGCTGACTGAAGCTTTCTTT. This sequence encodes CASRPGGGLTEAFF. The chain has TRBV11-3 and TRBJ1-1, with D possibly TRBD1 on 6 matching bases. Trimming shortened V by 6 bases and J by 5 bases, and 16 bases separated the two germline ends. The CDR3 has 14 amino acids. Germline lookup yields CDR1 SGHNT and CDR2 YENEEA.

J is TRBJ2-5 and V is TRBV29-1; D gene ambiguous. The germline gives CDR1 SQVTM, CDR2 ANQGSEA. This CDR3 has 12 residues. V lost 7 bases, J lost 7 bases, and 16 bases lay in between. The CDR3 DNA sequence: TGCAGCGCCGAACCCATGACCGGGACCCAGTACTTC. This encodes CSAEPMTGTQYF.

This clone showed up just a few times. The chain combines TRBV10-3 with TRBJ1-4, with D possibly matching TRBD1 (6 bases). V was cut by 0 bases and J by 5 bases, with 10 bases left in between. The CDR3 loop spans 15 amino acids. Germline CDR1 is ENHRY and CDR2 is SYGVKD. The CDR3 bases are TGTGCCATCAGTGAGTCGGGGGGCCACAATGAAAAACTGTTTTTT. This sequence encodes CAISESGGHNEKLFF.

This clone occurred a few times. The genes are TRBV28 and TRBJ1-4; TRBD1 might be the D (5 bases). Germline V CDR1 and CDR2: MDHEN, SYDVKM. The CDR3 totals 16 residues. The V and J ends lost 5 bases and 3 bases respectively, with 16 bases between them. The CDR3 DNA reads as TGTGCCAGCAGTCTCATGGGCCTAGGGGCTAATGAAAAACTGTTTTTT. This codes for CASSLMGLGANEKLFF.

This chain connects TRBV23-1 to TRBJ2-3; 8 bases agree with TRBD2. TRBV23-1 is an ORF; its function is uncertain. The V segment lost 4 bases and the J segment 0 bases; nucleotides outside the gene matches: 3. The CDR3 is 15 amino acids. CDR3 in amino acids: CASSLAGPSTDTQYF. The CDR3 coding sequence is TGCGCCAGCAGTCTAGCGGGACCTAGCACAGATACGCAGTATTTT.

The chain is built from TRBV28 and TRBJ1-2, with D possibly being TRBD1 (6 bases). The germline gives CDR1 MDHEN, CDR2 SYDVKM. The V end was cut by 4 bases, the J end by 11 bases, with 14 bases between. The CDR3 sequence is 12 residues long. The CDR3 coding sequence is TGTGCCAGCAGTTACCAGGGGATGGCGTACACCTTC. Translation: CASSYQGMAYTF.

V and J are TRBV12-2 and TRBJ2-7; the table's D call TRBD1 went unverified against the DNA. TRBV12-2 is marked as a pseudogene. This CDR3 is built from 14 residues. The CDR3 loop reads CASRLAGAGYEQYF. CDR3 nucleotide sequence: TGTGCAAGTCGCTTAGCGGGGGCTGGCTACGAGCAGTACTTC.

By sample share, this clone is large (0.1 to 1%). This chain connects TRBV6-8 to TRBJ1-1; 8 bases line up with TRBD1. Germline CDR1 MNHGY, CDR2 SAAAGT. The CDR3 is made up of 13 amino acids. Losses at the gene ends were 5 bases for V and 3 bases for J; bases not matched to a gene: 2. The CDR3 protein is CASSPTGDTEAFF. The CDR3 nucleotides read TGTGCCAGCAGTCCGACAGGGGACACTGAAGCTTTCTTT.

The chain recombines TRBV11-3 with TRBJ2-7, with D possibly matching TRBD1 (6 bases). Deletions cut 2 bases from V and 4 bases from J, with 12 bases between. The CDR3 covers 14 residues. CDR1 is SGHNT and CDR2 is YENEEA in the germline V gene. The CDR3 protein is CASSLLTGSYEQYF. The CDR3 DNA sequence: TGTGCCAGCAGCTTATTGACAGGTTCTTACGAGCAGTACTTC. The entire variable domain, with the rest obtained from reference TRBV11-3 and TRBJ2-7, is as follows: EAGVVQSPRYKIIEKKQPVAFWCNPISGHNTLYWYLQNLGQGPELLIRYENEEAVDDSQLPKDRFSAERLKGVDSTLKIQPAELGDSAVYLCASSLLTGSYEQYFGPGTRLTVT.